Following are 28 T cell receptor beta chains from one sample sequenced in a study of response to subunit inactivated influenza vaccine. TCRdb re-analysed the RT-PCR reads in MiXCR, keeping a single row per CDR3 protein. Of about 780,000 distinct CDR3 sequences in the sample, about 18% were seen once. The specimen comprised PBMCs from blood, sampled 4 to 6 days after vaccination. The source of these receptors is a man aged 45-65 years who received an inactivated influenza vaccine.

This clonotype was found a few times. This chain connects TRBV18 to TRBJ2-1, with D possibly matching TRBD1 (6 bases). V was clipped by 5 bases and J by 9 bases, with 14 bases between them. The CDR3 runs 13 residues. Germline CDR1 is KGHSH and CDR2 is LQKENI. The CDR3 sequence is CASSKQGSREQFF. CDR3 DNA sequence: TGTGCCAGCTCAAAACAGGGTTCTCGTGAGCAGTTCTTC.

The chain uses TRBV18 and TRBJ2-1; TRBD2 might be the D (6 bases). CDR1 is KGHSH and CDR2 is LQKENI in the germline V gene. The CDR3 totals 17 residues. V was clipped by 3 bases and J by 5 bases, with 20 bases between them. The CDR3 sequence is CASSPMPQAGPHNEQFF. Written as DNA, the CDR3 is TGTGCCAGCTCACCGATGCCCCAAGCGGGCCCCCACAATGAGCAGTTCTTC.

This clonotype was observed at least ten times. The CDR3 is CSASFGPRGSPLHF. The CDR3 DNA is TGCAGTGCTAGTTTTGGCCCGAGGGGATCACCCCTCCACTTT. The chain carries TRBV20-1 and TRBJ1-6; possible D gene TRBD1, 5 bases. The ends were cut back, 3 bases at V and 10 bases at J, with 16 bases in the middle. This CDR3 has 14 amino acids. CDR1 is DFQATT, CDR2 SNEGSKA, per germline (reference sequence).

This clonotype was seen repeatedly, ten times or more. The V call is TRBV9, the J call TRBJ1-3, with 9 bases lining up with TRBD1. Per germline, CDR1 SGDLS and CDR2 YYNGEE. The junction had 5 bases not matched to a gene; V was cut back by 4 bases and J by 6 bases. The CDR3 is 14 residues long. This CDR3 is CASSHTGGENTIYF. The CDR3 DNA is TGTGCCAGCAGCCACACAGGGGGCGAAAACACCATATATTTT.

J is TRBJ1-1 and V is TRBV6-4, with TRBD1 matching 8 bases. Germline assignment: CDR1 MRHNA and CDR2 SNTAGT. V lost 4 bases to trimming and J lost 8 bases; unmatched junction nucleotides: 12. The CDR3 is made up of 15 amino acids. CDR3 residues: CASSAQGQGTTEAFF. DNA of the CDR3: TGTGCCAGCAGTGCTCAAGGACAGGGAACGACGGAAGCTTTCTTT.

This chain joins TRBV7-9 and TRBJ2-6; 8 bases map to TRBD1. Germline loops: CDR1 SEHNR, CDR2 FQNEAQ (reference sequence). Germline trimming cut 5 bases from V and 0 bases from J; bases unmatched to any gene: 6. The CDR3 is made up of 17 amino acids. The CDR3, as DNA: TGTGCCAGCAGCATAACGACAGGGGCCTCTGGGGCCAACGTCCTGACTTTC. It codes for CASSITTGASGANVLTF.

The rearrangement uses TRBV7-2 and TRBJ2-7; TRBD1 matches at 7 bases. The length of the CDR3 is 14 residues. V shed 2 bases and J 5 bases; nucleotides not matched to a gene: 6. Per the germline V gene, CDR1 is SGHTA and CDR2 is FQGNSA. The CDR3: CASSLPTGFHEQYF. CDR3 in DNA: TGTGCCAGCAGCTTACCGACAGGGTTCCACGAGCAGTACTTC.

The chain joins TRBV5-1 to TRBJ2-3; D may be TRBD1 (5 bases). Germline V CDR1 and CDR2: SGHRS, YFSETQ. Trimming stripped 6 bases from V and 1 base from J, with 9 bases between. The CDR3 is made up of 13 amino acids. CDR3 coding DNA: TGCGCCAGCACCGTGACAGGCACAGATACGCAGTATTTT. This gives the protein CASTVTGTDTQYF.

Concerning this clonotype itself: One end of the junction fails to match germline, which may point to a read error. The J gene is TRBJ2-1, the V gene TRBV10-3; D possibly corresponds to TRBD1 (5 bases). The CDR3 has 15 residues. Looked up from germline, CDR1 is ENHRY and CDR2 is SYGVKD. The CDR3 bases are TGTGCCATCAGTGAGGGACACCTGAGTGTCAATGATCAGTTCTTC. This sequence encodes CAISEGHLSVNDQFF.

Concerning this clonotype itself: Since a much larger clone is just one base distant, this may be a read error. This chain uses TRBV7-8 with TRBJ2-7; 13 bases agree with TRBD2. This CDR3 comprises 15 residues. The J segment lost 3 bases and the V segment lost 5 bases, leaving 4 bases of the junction unmatched. Germline V lookup: CDR1 SGHVS, CDR2 FQNEAQ. Here the CDR3 reads CASSLLAGGYYEQYF. CDR3 nucleotide sequence: TGTGCCAGCAGCCTACTAGCGGGAGGGTACTACGAGCAGTACTTC.

A word on this clonotype: Its ends do not fully match the called genes, so a read error is possible. This chain uses TRBV5-6 with TRBJ2-5; D is possibly TRBD2 (5 bases). The CDR3 sequence is 15 residues long. Germline V gene data show CDR1 as SGHDT and CDR2 as YYEEEE. CDR3 region: CASTKNPGNQETQCF. CDR3 in DNA: TGTGCCAGCACTAAGAACCCGGGAAACCAAGAGACCCAGTGCTTC.

The chain joins TRBV7-2 to TRBJ2-5, with D possibly matching TRBD2 (5 bases). The CDR3 has 15 residues. Trimming took off 0 bases at V and 6 bases at J, with 14 bases between the two ends. The germline CDR1 and CDR2 sequences are SGHTA and FQGNSA. CDR3 sequence: CASSLAEGGRQTQYF. For the CDR3, the DNA is TGTGCCAGCAGCTTAGCTGAGGGCGGCCGGCAGACCCAGTACTTC.

This clonotype was detected a few times. This chain connects TRBV18 to TRBJ1-6; tentatively, D is TRBD1 (6 bases). V was pared by 0 bases and J by 7 bases, with 10 bases between. Germline CDR1 is KGHSH and CDR2 is LQKENI. The CDR3 contains 15 residues. CDR3 region: CASSPPGGMNSPLHF. CDR3 in DNA: TGTGCCAGCTCACCACCAGGGGGGATGAATTCACCCCTCCACTTT.

The chain employs TRBV28 and TRBJ2-1; D unresolved. Deletions cut 3 bases from V and 8 bases from J, with 8 bases between. The germline V gene has CDR1 MDHEN and CDR2 SYDVKM. The CDR3 totals 12 residues. The CDR3: CASSFSLDEQFF. The DNA of the CDR3 is TGTGCCAGCAGTTTTTCCCTAGATGAGCAGTTCTTC.

In this sample, this clonotype turned up a few times. The genes are TRBV5-1 and TRBJ2-5; 11 bases agree with TRBD1. This CDR3 contains 14 residues. J was trimmed by 2 bases and V by 7 bases; bases with no gene match: 4. Germline assignment: CDR1 SGHRS and CDR2 YFSETQ. CDR3: CASWTGGDQETQYF. The DNA of the CDR3 is TGCGCCAGCTGGACAGGGGGCGATCAAGAGACCCAGTACTTC.

This clonotype came up a few times. V and J are TRBV4-3 and TRBJ2-5; 11 bases align to TRBD1. Germline CDR1 LGHNA, CDR2 YSLEER. The CDR3 loop spans 15 amino acids. The ends lost 0 bases at V and 5 bases at J; junction bases unmatched: 2. The CDR3 coding sequence is TGCGCCAGCAGCCAAGAGTGGGACAGGGGGGAGACCCAGTACTTC. The encoded protein is CASSQEWDRGETQYF.

The CDR3 DNA reads TGTGCCAGCACTGTGGAGGGGTCGACCCAGTACTTC. This codes for CASTVEGSTQYF. The V call is TRBV3-1, the J call TRBJ2-5; TRBD2 is a possible D gene (6 bases). Trimming removed 7 bases from V and 7 bases from J, with 13 bases in between. This CDR3 spans 12 amino acids. The germline gives CDR1 LGHDT, CDR2 YNNKEL (reference sequence).

This clonotype was detected ten times or more. The rearrangement links TRBV12-3 or TRBV12-4 to TRBJ2-1; 11 positions agree with TRBD2. This CDR3 is 15 amino acids long. The junction had 6 bases not matched to a gene; V was cut back by 5 bases and J by 6 bases. Here the CDR3 reads CASSTASGRINEQFF. DNA of the CDR3: TGTGCCAGCAGTACCGCTAGCGGGAGGATCAATGAGCAGTTCTTC.

The chain employs TRBV2 and TRBJ2-3, with 10 positions matching TRBD2. Trimming at V came to 4 bases and at J to 0 bases, leaving 13 bases not matched to a gene. Germline V gene data show CDR1 as SNHLY and CDR2 as FYNNEI. CDR3 length: 19 residues. CDR3 nucleotide sequence: TGTGCCAGCAGTGGCCCCGTACTAGCGGGATTCCTAAGCACAGATACGCAGTATTTT. Its translation: CASSGPVLAGFLSTDTQYF.

This chain links TRBV6-2 or TRBV6-3 with TRBJ2-1; 7 nucleotides line up with TRBD2. CDR1 is MNHEY, CDR2 SVGEGT, per germline. The CDR3 loop spans 14 amino acids. With V trimmed by 6 bases and J by 4 bases, 6 bases remained unmatched. CDR3 coding DNA: TGTGCCAGCAGCCCGCTGGGGGGGTACAATGAGCAGTTCTTC. The encoded protein is CASSPLGGYNEQFF.

This clonotype was picked up a small number of times. V is TRBV27 and J is TRBJ2-1; TRBD2 is a possible D gene (6 bases). With 5 bases removed from V and 2 bases from J, the gap between germline ends came to 13 bases. The CDR3 is made up of 15 amino acids. Germline CDR1 is MNHEY and CDR2 is SMNVEV (reference sequence). The CDR3 loop is CASSRDSFTYNEQFF. The CDR3 coding sequence is TGTGCCAGCAGTCGGGACTCTTTTACCTACAATGAGCAGTTCTTC.

This clonotype was observed a handful of times. The CDR3: CASSLASASGAYEQYF. The DNA for the CDR3 is TGCGCCAGCAGCTTGGCCTCGGCTAGCGGCGCCTACGAGCAGTACTTC. This chain joins TRBV5-1 and TRBJ2-7; 7 bases agree with TRBD2. Germline CDR1 reads SGHRS; CDR2 reads YFSETQ. CDR3 length equals 16 residues. The V segment lost 0 bases and the J segment 2 bases; nucleotides outside the gene matches: 8.

V and J are TRBV20-1 and TRBJ2-5; 7 nucleotides line up with TRBD1. Germline V gene data show CDR1 as DFQATT and CDR2 as SNEGSKA (reference sequence). V shed 2 bases, J shed 3 bases, and the junction held 6 bases outside the gene matches. The CDR3 is 14 residues long. CDR3 amino acids: CSARPGTAKETQYF. DNA of the CDR3: TGCAGTGCTAGACCAGGGACAGCAAAAGAGACCCAGTACTTC.

This chain's CDR3 is CASSMRDRGQYWDEQYF. Here the CDR3 DNA reads TGTGCCAGCAGCATGAGGGACAGGGGGCAATATTGGGACGAGCAGTACTTC. The rearrangement uses TRBV7-9 and TRBJ2-7; 12 bases are shared with TRBD1. There are 17 residues in the CDR3. CDR1 is SEHNR and CDR2 is FQNEAQ in the germline V gene (reference sequence). Trimming cost V 5 bases and J 5 bases; bases outside gene matches: 13.

This clonotype has just a few counts. CDR3 sequence reads: CSAGQGPTNNQPQHF. In DNA form, the CDR3 reads TGCAGTGCTGGCCAGGGGCCCACTAACAATCAGCCCCAGCATTTT. V gene TRBV20-1 combines with J gene TRBJ1-5; possible D gene TRBD1, 6 bases. This CDR3 contains 15 residues. The germline V gene has CDR1 DFQATT and CDR2 SNEGSKA (reference sequence). V lost 5 bases and J lost 3, with 17 bases in between.

This chain connects TRBV4-1 to TRBJ2-2, with 7 nucleotides matching TRBD1. With 6 bases clipped from V and 2 bases from J, the junction kept 3 bases outside the gene matches. The germline V gene encodes CDR1 MGHRA and CDR2 YSYEKL. The CDR3 is made up of 14 amino acids. The chain's CDR3 is CASRGTDNTGELFF. The CDR3 coding sequence is TGCGCCAGCAGAGGGACAGATAACACCGGGGAGCTGTTTTTT.

The table lists this clonotype with a few counts. The chain carries TRBV20-1 and TRBJ2-5; possible D gene TRBD2, 6 bases. The CDR3 covers 13 residues. Per germline, CDR1 DFQATT and CDR2 SNEGSKA (reference sequence). In DNA, the CDR3 is TGCAGCCCTCTTAAGACTGGGAGGGAGACCCAGTACTTC. This sequence encodes CSPLKTGRETQYF.

V usage is TRBV15 and J usage is TRBJ2-3; D is possibly TRBD2 (5 bases). Per germline, CDR1 LNHNV and CDR2 YYDKDF (reference sequence). The CDR3 loop spans 14 amino acids. V lost 3 bases and J 2 bases, leaving 9 bases between the germline ends. CDR3 in DNA: TGTGCCACCAGCAGTTTGCGGGCCACAGATACGCAGTATTTT. Its translation: CATSSLRATDTQYF. The full variable domain, completed using reference TRBV15 and TRBJ2-3, is DAMVIQNPRYQVTQFGKPVTLSCSQTLNHNVMYWYQQKSSQAPKLLFHYYDKDFNNEADTPDNFQSRRPNTSFCFLDIRSPGLGDTAMYLCATSSLRATDTQYFGPGTRLTVL.